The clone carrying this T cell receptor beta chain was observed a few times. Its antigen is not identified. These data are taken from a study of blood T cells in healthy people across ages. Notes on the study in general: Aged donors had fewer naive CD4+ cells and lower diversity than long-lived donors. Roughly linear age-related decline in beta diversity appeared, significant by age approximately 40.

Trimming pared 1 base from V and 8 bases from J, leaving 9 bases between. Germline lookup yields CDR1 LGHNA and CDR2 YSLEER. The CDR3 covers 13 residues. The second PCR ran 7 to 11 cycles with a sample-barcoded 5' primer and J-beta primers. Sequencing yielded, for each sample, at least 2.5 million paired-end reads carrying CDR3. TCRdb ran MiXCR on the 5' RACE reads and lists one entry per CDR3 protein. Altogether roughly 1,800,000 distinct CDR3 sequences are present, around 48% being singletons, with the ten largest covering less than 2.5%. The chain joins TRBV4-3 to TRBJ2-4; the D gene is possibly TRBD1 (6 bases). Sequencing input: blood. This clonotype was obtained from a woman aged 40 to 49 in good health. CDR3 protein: CASSQAAGDIQYF. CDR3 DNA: TGCGCCAGCAGCCAAGCCGCAGGGGACATTCAGTACTTC.